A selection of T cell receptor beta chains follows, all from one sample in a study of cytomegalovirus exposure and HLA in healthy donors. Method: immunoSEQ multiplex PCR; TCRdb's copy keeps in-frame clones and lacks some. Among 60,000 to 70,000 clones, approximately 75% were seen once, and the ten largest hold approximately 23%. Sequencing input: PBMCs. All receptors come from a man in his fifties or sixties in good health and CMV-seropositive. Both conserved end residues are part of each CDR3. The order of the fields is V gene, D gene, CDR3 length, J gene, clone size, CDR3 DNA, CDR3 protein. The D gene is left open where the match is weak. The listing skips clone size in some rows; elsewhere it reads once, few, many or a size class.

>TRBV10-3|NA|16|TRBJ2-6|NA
TGTGCCATCAGTGGCCCAGGGATCTCTGGGGCCAACGTCCTGACTTTC
CAISGPGISGANVLTF
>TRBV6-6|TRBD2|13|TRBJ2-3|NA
TGTGCCAGCAGTTATGCGGGGGGAGATACGCAGTATTTT
CASSYAGGDTQYF
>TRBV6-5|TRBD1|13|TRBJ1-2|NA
TGTGCCAGCAGTACAACAGGGGGGCATGGCTACACCTTC
CASSTTGGHGYTF
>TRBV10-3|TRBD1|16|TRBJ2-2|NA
TGTGCCATCCTACCCGGGACAGGGTTGATGGCCGGGGAGCTGTTTTTT
CAILPGTGLMAGELFF
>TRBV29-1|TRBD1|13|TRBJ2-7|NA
TGCAGCGTTGTAGAGACAGGGCCCTACGAGCAGTACTTC
CSVVETGPYEQYF
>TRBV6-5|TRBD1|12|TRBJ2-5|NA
TGTGCCACCCGGACAGGGGGTGAGACCCAGTACTTC
CATRTGGETQYF
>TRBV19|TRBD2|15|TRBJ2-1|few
TGTGCCAGTAGCCATCTTTTGGGAGCGGGAGGGGAGCAGTTCTTC
CASSHLLGAGGEQFF
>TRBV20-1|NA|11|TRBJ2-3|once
TGCAGTGCCCTCAGGGCAGATACGCAGTATTTT
CSALRADTQYF
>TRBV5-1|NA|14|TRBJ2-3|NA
TGCGCCAGCAGCTTGGGGGCTAGCACAGATACGCAGTATTTT
CASSLGASTDTQYF
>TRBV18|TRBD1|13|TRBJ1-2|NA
TGTGCCAGCTCACCCGGGACAGACTATGGCTACACCTTC
CASSPGTDYGYTF
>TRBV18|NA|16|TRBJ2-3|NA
TGTGCCAGCTCACCAGTTGGACAAGGAGGCACAGATACGCAGTATTTT
CASSPVGQGGTDTQYF
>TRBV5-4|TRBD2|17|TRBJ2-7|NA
TGTGCCAGCAGCTTGGCGCGGGGGGCCATGGGGTCCTACGAGCAGTACTTC
CASSLARGAMGSYEQYF
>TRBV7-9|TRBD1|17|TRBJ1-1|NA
TGTGCCAGCAGCCCCGCAGGGGGCGGACCCCTAAACACTGAAGCTTTCTTT
CASSPAGGGPLNTEAFF
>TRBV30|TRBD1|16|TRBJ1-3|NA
TGTGCCTGGAGTTCAAACCCGACAGGGGTTGGAAACACCATATATTTT
CAWSSNPTGVGNTIYF
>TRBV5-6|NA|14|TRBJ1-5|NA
TGTGCCAGCAGCCCGAGGGGCGGGGGTGAGCCCCAGCATTTT
CASSPRGGGEPQHF
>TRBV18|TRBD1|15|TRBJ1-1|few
TGTGCCAGCTCACCAAGACAGGGTATAGACACTGAAGCTTTCTTT
CASSPRQGIDTEAFF
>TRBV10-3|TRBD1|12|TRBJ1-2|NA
TGTGCCATCAGGGGACAGCACTATGGCTACACCTTC
CAIRGQHYGYTF
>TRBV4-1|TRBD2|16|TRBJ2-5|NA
TGCGCCAGCAGCCAAGATGCAGCGGGGCCAGGAGAGACCCAGTACTTC
CASSQDAAGPGETQYF
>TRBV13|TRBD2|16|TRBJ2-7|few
TGTGCCAGCAGCTTAGGCCTAGCGGGGAACTCCTACGAGCAGTACTTC
CASSLGLAGNSYEQYF
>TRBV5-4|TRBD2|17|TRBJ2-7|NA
TGTGCCAGCAGCTTGCCGGGACTAGCGGGGGGGCCCCACGAGCAGTACTTC
CASSLPGLAGGPHEQYF
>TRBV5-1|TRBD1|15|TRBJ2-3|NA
TGCGCCAGCAGCCCGGAAGGACAGGGCGCAGATACGCAGTATTTT
CASSPEGQGADTQYF
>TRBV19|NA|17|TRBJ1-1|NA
TGTGCCAGTTCCGCGGTAGGCCCACAGGGTACGGTCACTGAAGCTTTCTTT
CASSAVGPQGTVTEAFF
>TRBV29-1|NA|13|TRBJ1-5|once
TGCAGCGTTGAAGAACAGATCAATCAGCCCCAGCATTTT
CSVEEQINQPQHF
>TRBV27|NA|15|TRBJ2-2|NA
TGTGCCAGCAGTTTACCGGGATCAAACACCGGGGAGCTGTTTTTT
CASSLPGSNTGELFF
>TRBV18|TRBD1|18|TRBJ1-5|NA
TGTGCCAGCTCACCCCTACCGCCCGGACAGGCGGGCAATCAGCCCCAGCATTTT
CASSPLPPGQAGNQPQHF
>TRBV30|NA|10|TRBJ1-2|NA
TGTGCCTGGAGTGTACAGAAGTTCGCCTTC
CAWSVQKFAF
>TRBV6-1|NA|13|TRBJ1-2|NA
TGTGCCAGCAGTGAATCCCGGGACTATGGCTACACCTTC
CASSESRDYGYTF
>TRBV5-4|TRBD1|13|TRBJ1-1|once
TGTGCCAGCAGATTAGGGGGCACGGGTGAAGCTTTCTTT
CASRLGGTGEAFF
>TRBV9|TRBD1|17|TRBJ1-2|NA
TGTGCCAGCAGTAAACCCCGGGACAGGGCTACCAACTATGGCTACACCTTC
CASSKPRDRATNYGYTF
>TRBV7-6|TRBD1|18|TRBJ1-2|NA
TGTGCCAGCAGCTTAGGGATCAGGGGGCGATCGTTGGACTATGGCTACACCTTC
CASSLGIRGRSLDYGYTF
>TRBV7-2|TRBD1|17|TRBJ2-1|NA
TGTGCCAGCAGCCCATGGACAGGGTTGAATACCTACAATGAGCAGTTCTTC
CASSPWTGLNTYNEQFF
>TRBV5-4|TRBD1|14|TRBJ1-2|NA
TGTGCCAGCAGCCCTTCACAGGGGGCGCGCGGCTACACCTTC
CASSPSQGARGYTF
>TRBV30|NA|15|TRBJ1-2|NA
TGTGCCTGGAGTCCCCGGGGGGGGCAAGGCTATGGCTACACCTTC
CAWSPRGGQGYGYTF
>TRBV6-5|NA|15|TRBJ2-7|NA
TGTGCCAGCAGTTACTCCTCCCAGACTACCTACGAGCAGTACTTC
CASSYSSQTTYEQYF
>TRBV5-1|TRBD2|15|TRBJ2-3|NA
TGCGCCAGCAGCTGGGGGGGGACGGGCACAGATACGCAGTATTTT
CASSWGGTGTDTQYF
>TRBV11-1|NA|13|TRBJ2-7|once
TGTGCCAGCAGCTCGGACAGATATTACGAGCAGTACTTC
CASSSDRYYEQYF
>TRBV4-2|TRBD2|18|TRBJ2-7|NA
TGTGCCAGCAGCATCGGGACTAGCGGGTTTTCACTCGACTACGAGCAGTACTTC
CASSIGTSGFSLDYEQYF
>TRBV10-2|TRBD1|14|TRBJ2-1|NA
TGCGCCAGCAGTGCCAGGGGGACCGACAATGAGCAGTTCTTC
CASSARGTDNEQFF
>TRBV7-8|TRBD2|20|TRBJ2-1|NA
TGTGCCAGCAGCTTAGCGAGGATTGGAACTAGCGGGATACCCTACAATGAGCAGTTCTTC
CASSLARIGTSGIPYNEQFF
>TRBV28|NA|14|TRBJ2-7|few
TGTGCCAGCAGTCTGGCGGTACCGGCATACGAGCAGTACTTC
CASSLAVPAYEQYF